Listed below are T cell receptor beta chains from one sample, sequenced in a study of shared clonotypes between healthy human individuals. Measured with immunoSEQ multiplex PCR; TCRdb has only the in-frame clones, and not every one. The repertoire holds fewer than 1.6 million clones, with about 98.5% as singletons. The sequenced sample consisted of naive CD4+ T cells sorted from blood. These receptors originate from a man younger than 45 in good health. CDR3s include the opening cysteine and the closing phenylalanine or tryptophan. A D gene is named only where the DNA matches it firmly. A clone size is listed for some rows: how often the clone was seen (once, few, many), or a class if it is expanded.

J gene	clone size	V gene	D gene	CDR3 DNA	CDR3 protein
TRBJ2-1	.	TRBV9	TRBD2	TGTGCCAGCAGCGTGGGTCGACTAGCGGGAATGGTTCGGAATGAGCAGTTCTTC	CASSVGRLAGMVRNEQFF
TRBJ2-1	.	TRBV25-1	TRBD2	TGTGCCAGCAGCCTAGAGCGGGAGCGGCCCTACAATGAGCAGTTCTTC	CASSLERERPYNEQFF
TRBJ2-1	once	TRBV18	TRBD1	TGTGCCAGCTCACGACGGGACAGCGGGCAGTTCTTC	CASSRRDSGQFF
TRBJ2-7	.	TRBV7-3	TRBD1	TGTGCCAGCGGGACAGGGGTCTACGAGCAGTACTTC	CASGTGVYEQYF
TRBJ2-5	.	TRBV18	TRBD1	TGTGCCAGCTCCCCGGGGACAGGAGAGACCCAGTACTTC	CASSPGTGETQYF
TRBJ1-2	.	TRBV5-1	.	TGCGCCAGCAGAGATACGAGGGGCAACTATGGCTACACCTTC	CASRDTRGNYGYTF
TRBJ2-3	.	TRBV2	.	TGTGCCAGCATTCCTACCGGGACTAGCACAGATACGCAGTATTTT	CASIPTGTSTDTQYF
TRBJ1-5	.	TRBV27	.	TGTGCCAGCAGCCAGACAGTGGGCAATCAGCCCCAGCATTTT	CASSQTVGNQPQHF
TRBJ1-4	.	TRBV5-4	.	TGTGCCAGCAGCGAACAGGGCTATGAAAAACTGTTTTTT	CASSEQGYEKLFF
TRBJ1-2	.	TRBV7-3	.	TGTGCCAGCAGCGGCCCCGTTTATCATGGCTACACCTTC	CASSGPVYHGYTF
TRBJ2-7	.	TRBV7-2	TRBD2	TGTGCCAGCAGCCCCATGAGCGGGGGCCGTGAGCAGTACTTC	CASSPMSGGREQYF
TRBJ2-7	.	TRBV5-1	TRBD1	TGCGCCAGCTTCACCGGGACAGGGGGCGAGCAGTACTTC	CASFTGTGGEQYF
TRBJ2-5	.	TRBV5-1	.	TGCGCCAGCTCCGGAGGGGCTTCGTACCAAGAGACCCAGTACTTC	CASSGGASYQETQYF
TRBJ2-5	.	TRBV6-4	.	TGTGCCAGCAGTGAGGGACGAGAAAGAGAGACCCAGTACTTC	CASSEGRERETQYF
TRBJ2-1	.	TRBV14	TRBD1	TGTGCCAGCAGCCAAGTAGGGGGGACAGGGTCCAATGAGCAGTTCTTC	CASSQVGGTGSNEQFF
TRBJ2-7	.	TRBV7-2	.	TGTGCCAGCAGCATAGCCGGGACTGGGACGGTTTATGAGCAGTACTTC	CASSIAGTGTVYEQYF
TRBJ2-5	.	TRBV5-4	.	TGTGCCAGCACTAACGCGGCCAGCCAAGAGACCCAGTACTTC	CASTNAASQETQYF